This entry features one T cell receptor beta chain sequence. This entry is derived from a study of cytomegalovirus exposure and HLA in healthy donors. The CDR3 extends over 16 amino acids. Trimming took 3 bases from V and 1 from J, leaving 15 bases between them. CDR1 is MDHEN, CDR2 SYDVKM, per germline. The PCR contained 60 Vbeta and 13 Jbeta primers. The method was immunoSEQ multiplex PCR; TCRdb's version includes in-frame clones alone and lacks a portion of them. The data show roughly 150,000 clones, roughly 80% seen once. The chain combines TRBV28 with TRBJ1-1; TRBD1 is a possible D gene (5 bases). Material: PBMCs. The TCR was taken from a girl aged 2 to 10 in good health and CMV-seropositive. The CDR3: CASSFFLGQRNTEAFF. The CDR3, as DNA: TGTGCCAGCAGTTTTTTCTTAGGACAAAGGAACACTGAAGCTTTCTTT.